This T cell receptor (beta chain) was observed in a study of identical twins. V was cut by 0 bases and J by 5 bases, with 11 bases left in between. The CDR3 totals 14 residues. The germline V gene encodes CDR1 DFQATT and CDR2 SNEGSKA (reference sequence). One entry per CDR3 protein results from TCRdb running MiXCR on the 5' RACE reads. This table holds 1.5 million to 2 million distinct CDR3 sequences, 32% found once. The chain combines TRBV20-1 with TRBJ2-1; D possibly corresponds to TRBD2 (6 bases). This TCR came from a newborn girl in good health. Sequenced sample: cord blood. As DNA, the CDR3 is TGCAGTGCTAGAGATGGGTCTAGCGACAATGAGCAGTTCTTC. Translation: CSARDGSSDNEQFF.